This is a list of T cell receptor beta chains from one sample in a study of tumour-infiltrating T cells in Burkitt lymphoma. The method was immunoSEQ multiplex PCR; TCRdb's version includes in-frame clones alone and lacks a portion of them. The table shows under 15,000 clones, with 30% occurring only once. The material sequenced was tumor tissue. The receptors here all came from a human donor with diffuse large B-cell lymphoma. The CDR3 runs from the conserved cysteine through the conserved F or W. A D gene is named only where the DNA matches it firmly. Clone size is stated in some rows and not others, as once, few, many or a class when expanded.

v_call: TRBV5-1
d_call: -
clone_size: medium-sized
j_call: TRBJ2-2
cdr3_aa: CASSTHRADTGELFF
cdr3_nt: TGCGCCAGCAGCACCCACAGGGCCGACACCGGGGAGCTGTTTTTT

v_call: TRBV5-6
d_call: -
clone_size: once
j_call: TRBJ2-5
cdr3_aa: CASSLAQLQETQYF
cdr3_nt: TGTGCCAGCAGCTTGGCACAGCTACAAGAGACCCAGTACTTC

v_call: TRBV5-1
d_call: TRBD1
clone_size: -
j_call: TRBJ1-1
cdr3_aa: CASSYYSGTGNTEAFF
cdr3_nt: TGCGCCAGCAGCTACTACTCAGGGACAGGGAACACTGAAGCTTTCTTT

v_call: TRBV6-1
d_call: -
clone_size: -
j_call: TRBJ2-5
cdr3_aa: CASSVFKNTKETQYF
cdr3_nt: TGTGCCAGCAGTGTCTTCAAGAATACAAAAGAGACCCAGTACTTC

v_call: TRBV28
d_call: -
clone_size: -
j_call: TRBJ1-5
cdr3_aa: CATQGGVSSNQPQHF
cdr3_nt: TGTGCCACCCAGGGCGGAGTTTCCAGCAATCAGCCCCAGCATTTT

v_call: TRBV18
d_call: TRBD1
clone_size: -
j_call: TRBJ2-3
cdr3_aa: CASSPGQLNTDTQYF
cdr3_nt: TGTGCCAGCTCACCGGGACAGCTAAACACAGATACGCAGTATTTT

v_call: TRBV27
d_call: TRBD2
clone_size: -
j_call: TRBJ2-7
cdr3_aa: CASSFSGRAYEQYF
cdr3_nt: TGTGCCAGCAGTTTTAGCGGGAGGGCCTACGAGCAGTACTTC

v_call: TRBV5-4
d_call: TRBD1
clone_size: -
j_call: TRBJ2-7
cdr3_aa: CASRSGGDEQYF
cdr3_nt: TGTGCCAGCAGGTCAGGGGGCGACGAGCAGTACTTC

v_call: TRBV5-4
d_call: -
clone_size: -
j_call: TRBJ2-6
cdr3_aa: CASSFSGGGANVLTF
cdr3_nt: TGTGCCAGCAGCTTTTCCGGGGGTGGGGCCAACGTCCTGACTTTC

v_call: TRBV18
d_call: TRBD2
clone_size: -
j_call: TRBJ2-6
cdr3_aa: CASSLGLAGGSSGANVLTF
cdr3_nt: TGTGCCAGCTCACTCGGACTAGCGGGAGGGTCCTCTGGGGCCAACGTCCTGACTTTC

v_call: TRBV9
d_call: -
clone_size: medium-sized
j_call: TRBJ2-1
cdr3_aa: CASSVDDSAYNEQFF
cdr3_nt: TGTGCCAGCAGCGTAGATGACAGCGCCTACAATGAGCAGTTCTTC

v_call: TRBV18
d_call: -
clone_size: -
j_call: TRBJ1-4
cdr3_aa: CASSPGGLNEKLFF
cdr3_nt: TGTGCCAGCTCACCTGGCGGTCTTAATGAAAAACTGTTTTTT

v_call: TRBV23-1
d_call: -
clone_size: few
j_call: TRBJ1-2
cdr3_aa: CASSQKGVGYTF
cdr3_nt: TGCGCCAGCAGTCAGAAGGGCGTTGGCTACACCTTC

v_call: TRBV2
d_call: TRBD1
clone_size: -
j_call: TRBJ1-5
cdr3_aa: CASSKDRVNQPQHF
cdr3_nt: TGTGCCAGCAGTAAGGACAGGGTCAATCAGCCCCAGCATTTT

v_call: TRBV27
d_call: -
clone_size: -
j_call: TRBJ1-4
cdr3_aa: CASSLMGATNEKLFF
cdr3_nt: TGTGCCAGCAGTTTAATGGGAGCAACTAATGAAAAACTGTTTTTT

v_call: TRBV9
d_call: -
clone_size: few
j_call: TRBJ2-3
cdr3_aa: CASSPDRSSTDTQYF
cdr3_nt: TGTGCCAGCAGCCCCGACCGATCCAGCACAGATACGCAGTATTTT

v_call: TRBV5-4
d_call: -
clone_size: few
j_call: TRBJ2-1
cdr3_aa: CASSLDRAGYNEQFF
cdr3_nt: TGTGCCAGCAGCTTGGACAGGGCCGGATACAATGAGCAGTTCTTC

v_call: TRBV15
d_call: -
clone_size: -
j_call: TRBJ2-1
cdr3_aa: CATSKGAGAYNEQFF
cdr3_nt: TGTGCCACCAGCAAGGGGGCGGGGGCCTACAATGAGCAGTTCTTC

v_call: TRBV15
d_call: TRBD2
clone_size: -
j_call: TRBJ2-7
cdr3_aa: CATSAGTSGRIYEQYF
cdr3_nt: TGTGCCACCAGCGCAGGGACTAGCGGGAGGATCTACGAGCAGTACTTC

v_call: TRBV7-9
d_call: -
clone_size: -
j_call: TRBJ1-1
cdr3_aa: CASSSLGDDTAFF
cdr3_nt: TGTGCCAGCAGCTCCCTCGGGGACGATACAGCTTTCTTT

v_call: TRBV21-1
d_call: -
clone_size: few
j_call: TRBJ1-2
cdr3_aa: CASSNGGTEAASGYTF
cdr3_nt: TGTGCCAGCAGCAACGGCGGGACAGAAGCCGCGAGTGGCTACACCTTC

v_call: TRBV7-8
d_call: -
clone_size: -
j_call: TRBJ1-4
cdr3_aa: CASSHASRIRDEKLFF
cdr3_nt: TGTGCCAGCAGCCATGCCTCCAGGATCCGGGATGAAAAACTGTTTTTT

v_call: TRBV9
d_call: TRBD1
clone_size: -
j_call: TRBJ2-5
cdr3_aa: CASSVASLGYGTVRDQETQYF
cdr3_nt: TGTGCCAGCAGCGTAGCCTCCCTTGGGTACGGGACAGTACGGGACCAAGAGACCCAGTACTTC

v_call: TRBV28
d_call: -
clone_size: few
j_call: TRBJ2-2
cdr3_aa: CASSLPGELFF
cdr3_nt: TGTGCCAGCAGCTTGCCCGGGGAGCTGTTTTTT

v_call: TRBV27
d_call: -
clone_size: few
j_call: TRBJ1-2
cdr3_aa: CASSLSRVGFGYTF
cdr3_nt: TGTGCCAGCAGTTTATCCAGGGTGGGGTTTGGCTACACCTTC

v_call: TRBV30
d_call: TRBD1
clone_size: -
j_call: TRBJ2-7
cdr3_aa: CAWEFDRGYEQYF
cdr3_nt: TGTGCCTGGGAATTCGACAGGGGCTACGAGCAGTACTTC

v_call: TRBV7-9
d_call: -
clone_size: medium-sized
j_call: TRBJ2-3
cdr3_aa: CASSLPLGVATDTQYF
cdr3_nt: TGTGCCAGCAGCTTACCCCTGGGGGTGGCCACAGATACGCAGTATTTT

v_call: TRBV5-1
d_call: -
clone_size: few
j_call: TRBJ1-2
cdr3_aa: CASSFEVNYGYTF
cdr3_nt: TGCGCCAGCAGCTTTGAGGTTAACTATGGCTACACCTTC

v_call: TRBV2
d_call: TRBD2
clone_size: -
j_call: TRBJ2-2
cdr3_aa: CASSELAGAGELFF
cdr3_nt: TGTGCCAGCAGTGAGCTAGCGGGAGCCGGGGAGCTGTTTTTT

v_call: TRBV27
d_call: -
clone_size: -
j_call: TRBJ2-3
cdr3_aa: CASSSTGIGLKWHPDTQYF
cdr3_nt: TGTGCCAGCAGTTCTACAGGGATTGGGCTGAAATGGCACCCAGATACGCAGTATTTT

v_call: TRBV9
d_call: -
clone_size: -
j_call: TRBJ2-5
cdr3_aa: CASGNTDETQYF
cdr3_nt: TGTGCCAGCGGGAATACCGACGAGACCCAGTACTTC

v_call: TRBV28
d_call: -
clone_size: few
j_call: TRBJ2-5
cdr3_aa: CASSLPLWETQYF
cdr3_nt: TGTGCCAGCAGTCTCCCCCTTTGGGAGACCCAGTACTTC

v_call: TRBV27
d_call: -
clone_size: -
j_call: TRBJ2-2
cdr3_aa: CASRGVNTGELFF
cdr3_nt: TGTGCCAGCCGGGGAGTGAACACCGGGGAGCTGTTTTTT

v_call: TRBV6-5
d_call: -
clone_size: -
j_call: TRBJ2-4
cdr3_aa: CASSVTSKNIQYF
cdr3_nt: TGTGCCAGCAGTGTGACTAGTAAAAACATTCAGTACTTC

v_call: TRBV9
d_call: -
clone_size: medium-sized
j_call: TRBJ1-2
cdr3_aa: CASSVVGEGYTF
cdr3_nt: TGTGCCAGCAGCGTAGTGGGGGAGGGCTACACCTTC

v_call: TRBV18
d_call: -
clone_size: -
j_call: TRBJ1-5
cdr3_aa: CASSPLQGSQPQHF
cdr3_nt: TGTGCCAGCTCACCTCTCCAGGGCTCCCAGCCCCAGCATTTT

v_call: TRBV7-9
d_call: -
clone_size: -
j_call: TRBJ2-2
cdr3_aa: CASSLGGRSSGELFF
cdr3_nt: TGTGCCAGCAGCTTAGGGGGAAGGTCATCCGGGGAGCTGTTTTTT

v_call: TRBV6-1
d_call: -
clone_size: -
j_call: TRBJ2-7
cdr3_aa: CASSEAEQYF
cdr3_nt: TGTGCCAGCAGTGAGGCCGAGCAGTACTTC

v_call: TRBV19
d_call: TRBD2
clone_size: once
j_call: TRBJ2-1
cdr3_aa: CASSIGAGEDEQFF
cdr3_nt: TGTGCCAGTAGTATAGGTGCGGGAGAGGATGAGCAGTTCTTC

v_call: TRBV18
d_call: TRBD1
clone_size: -
j_call: TRBJ2-5
cdr3_aa: CASSPRQGAGETQYF
cdr3_nt: TGTGCCAGCTCACCACGACAGGGGGCCGGAGAGACCCAGTACTTC

v_call: TRBV7-9
d_call: TRBD1
clone_size: -
j_call: TRBJ1-5
cdr3_aa: CASSLNRGHGKSNQPQHF
cdr3_nt: TGTGCCAGCAGTCTTAACAGGGGGCACGGTAAGAGCAATCAGCCCCAGCATTTT